A selection of T cell receptor beta chains follows, all from one sample in a study of post-analysis software for immune sequencing data. MiXCR, applied by TCRdb to the PCR reads, yields one record per CDR3 protein. The sample holds approximately 570,000 distinct CDR3 sequences, roughly 47% seen once. The specimen was blood. Every receptor here comes from a girl aged 10 to 17 with multiple sclerosis. CDR3s include the opening cysteine and the closing phenylalanine or tryptophan. The D gene is left open where the match is weak. Where a row states a size, it is once, few, many or the class of an expanded clone; other rows omit it.

V gene: TRBV20-1
J gene: TRBJ2-7
D gene: NA
clone size: NA
CDR3 length: 12
CDR3 DNA: TGCAGTGCCTCGGACCAAACCTACGAGCAGTACTTC
CDR3 protein: CSASDQTYEQYF

V gene: TRBV20-1
J gene: TRBJ1-2
D gene: NA
clone size: once
CDR3 length: 13
CDR3 DNA: TGCAGTGCGCCGGGACGGCTTGGTAATGGCTACACCTTC
CDR3 protein: CSAPGRLGNGYTF

V gene: TRBV12-3/TRBV12-4
J gene: TRBJ2-7
D gene: TRBD1
clone size: many
CDR3 length: 13
CDR3 DNA: TGTGCCAGCAGTTCCTGGACAGGGGCCGAGCAGTACTTC
CDR3 protein: CASSSWTGAEQYF

V gene: TRBV5-5
J gene: TRBJ2-7
D gene: TRBD1
clone size: NA
CDR3 length: 15
CDR3 DNA: TGTGCCAGCAGCAGGCCGGGACAGGGTCTCCACGAGCAGTACTTC
CDR3 protein: CASSRPGQGLHEQYF

V gene: TRBV6-5
J gene: TRBJ2-1
D gene: NA
clone size: few
CDR3 length: 14
CDR3 DNA: TGTGCCAGCAGTTACTCGACGGGGGCTAACCTACAGTTCTTC
CDR3 protein: CASSYSTGANLQFF

V gene: TRBV29-1
J gene: TRBJ2-7
D gene: NA
clone size: few
CDR3 length: 16
CDR3 DNA: TGCAGCGTTGAAACCCCAGGAGACGGGGTATCCTACGAGCAGTACTTC
CDR3 protein: CSVETPGDGVSYEQYF

V gene: TRBV7-8
J gene: TRBJ1-2
D gene: NA
clone size: NA
CDR3 length: 16
CDR3 DNA: TGTGCCAGCAGCGCCTTACCGGGACTGAATAACTATGGCTACACCTTC
CDR3 protein: CASSALPGLNNYGYTF

V gene: TRBV5-1
J gene: TRBJ2-1
D gene: TRBD1
clone size: NA
CDR3 length: 18
CDR3 DNA: TGCGCCAGCAGCTCACCACGTGGACAGGGTGGGTACTACAATGAGCAGTTCTTC
CDR3 protein: CASSSPRGQGGYYNEQFF

V gene: TRBV20-1
J gene: TRBJ2-3
D gene: NA
clone size: NA
CDR3 length: 15
CDR3 DNA: TGCAGTGCTAGAAAGCAAGGGGCCCCTACAGATACGCAGTATTTT
CDR3 protein: CSARKQGAPTDTQYF

V gene: TRBV29-1
J gene: TRBJ2-7
D gene: NA
clone size: NA
CDR3 length: 12
CDR3 DNA: TGCAGCGTCGGGAGGACAGGACGCGAGCAGTACTTC
CDR3 protein: CSVGRTGREQYF

V gene: TRBV5-1
J gene: TRBJ2-7
D gene: TRBD2
clone size: NA
CDR3 length: 19
CDR3 DNA: TGCGCCAGCAGCTCCACCGGGACTAGCGGGAGGGGGTCTGGAAGTGAGCAGTACTTC
CDR3 protein: CASSSTGTSGRGSGSEQYF

V gene: TRBV20-1
J gene: TRBJ1-5
D gene: NA
clone size: NA
CDR3 length: 13
CDR3 DNA: TGCAGTGCTAGTGGGAGTAGCAATCAGCCCCAGCATTTT
CDR3 protein: CSASGSSNQPQHF

V gene: TRBV6-5
J gene: TRBJ2-5
D gene: NA
clone size: few
CDR3 length: 14
CDR3 DNA: TGTGCCAGCAGTTACGGGGGACCTCCTCAGACCCAGTACTTC
CDR3 protein: CASSYGGPPQTQYF

V gene: TRBV10-3
J gene: TRBJ2-7
D gene: NA
clone size: NA
CDR3 length: 12
CDR3 DNA: TGTGCCATCAGTGAGCTGAGCTACGCGCAGTACTTC
CDR3 protein: CAISELSYAQYF

V gene: TRBV6-6
J gene: TRBJ2-5
D gene: NA
clone size: NA
CDR3 length: 16
CDR3 DNA: TGTGCCAGCAGTTACTCGATCTTGGGGGGCGCGGAGACCCAGTACTTC
CDR3 protein: CASSYSILGGAETQYF

V gene: TRBV12-3/TRBV12-4
J gene: TRBJ2-3
D gene: NA
clone size: NA
CDR3 length: 13
CDR3 DNA: TGTGCCAGCAGTTTTTTCGGGACAGATACGCAGTATTTT
CDR3 protein: CASSFFGTDTQYF

V gene: TRBV18
J gene: TRBJ1-2
D gene: NA
clone size: NA
CDR3 length: 15
CDR3 DNA: TGTGCCAGCTCCCAAAGTGGCCATCCGGGTGTTGGCTACACCTTC
CDR3 protein: CASSQSGHPGVGYTF

V gene: TRBV20-1
J gene: TRBJ1-2
D gene: TRBD1
clone size: NA
CDR3 length: 14
CDR3 DNA: TGCAGTGCTGTACTGACAGGGCCCAGAGATGGCTACACCTTC
CDR3 protein: CSAVLTGPRDGYTF

V gene: TRBV18
J gene: TRBJ2-3
D gene: TRBD2
clone size: once
CDR3 length: 16
CDR3 DNA: TGTGCCAGCTCACCCCGGACGACTAGCGGGGGCGATACGCAGTATTTT
CDR3 protein: CASSPRTTSGGDTQYF

V gene: TRBV5-6
J gene: TRBJ1-5
D gene: NA
clone size: NA
CDR3 length: 13
CDR3 DNA: TGTGCCAGCAGCTTGACAGGGAAACAGCCCCAGCATTTT
CDR3 protein: CASSLTGKQPQHF

V gene: TRBV12-3/TRBV12-4
J gene: TRBJ1-1
D gene: NA
clone size: NA
CDR3 length: 14
CDR3 DNA: TGTGCCAGCAGTTTAGACAGCGCGACCCGAGTGGCTTTCTTT
CDR3 protein: CASSLDSATRVAFF

V gene: TRBV10-2
J gene: TRBJ2-1
D gene: TRBD2
clone size: NA
CDR3 length: 16
CDR3 DNA: TGCGCCAGCAGTGGCCTAGCGGGAGCGGGATACAATGAGCAGTTCTTC
CDR3 protein: CASSGLAGAGYNEQFF